This T cell receptor beta chain is drawn from a study of blood T cells in healthy people across ages. Study-level points and caveats: As age increased, TCR beta diversity per million T cells fell in a roughly linear fashion.

Germline values: CDR1 MNHEY, CDR2 SVGAGI. The CDR3 has 13 amino acids. The germline V and J ends were trimmed by 6 bases and 6 bases, with 15 bases remaining between them. Comment on this clonotype: Its antigen is not identified.

Combining a sample-barcoded 5' primer with a J-beta primer mix, a second PCR ran for 7 to 11 cycles. Tagging of each cDNA molecule was performed by a template-switch adaptor with 12 random nucleotides. TCRdb ran MiXCR on the 5' RACE reads and lists one entry per CDR3 protein. The sample lists roughly 2 million distinct CDR3 sequences, 40% to 55% occurring once. Each donor had approximately 10 milliliters of peripheral blood drawn. Sample: blood. The V and J genes are TRBV6-5 and TRBJ2-7; D might be TRBD1 (7 bases). This clonotype originated in a woman between 40 and 55 years old in good health. This CDR3 reads CASSLHRGGEQYF. The CDR3 DNA is TGTGCCAGCAGCCTCCACAGGGGAGGCGAGCAGTACTTC.